The next 25 T cell receptor beta chains were all read from a single sample in a study of blood T cell repertoires in COVID-19. Data came from immunoSEQ multiplex PCR; TCRdb stores just in-frame clones and leaves some out. The sample lists 80,000 to 100,000 clones, around 67% occurring once. Sequenced: peripheral blood. All receptors derive from a man aged 65-85 years with COVID-19, enrolled during active disease.

In its sample, this clone was seen a few times. The chain recombines TRBV6-6 with TRBJ1-6, with a tentative D call TRBD1 (6 bases). Trimming shortened V by 6 bases and J by 7 bases, and 10 bases separated the two germline ends. This CDR3 spans 13 amino acids. Per germline, CDR1 MNHNY and CDR2 SVGAGI (reference sequence). CDR3 DNA sequence: TGTGCCAGCAGGGCAGGGACAAATTCACCCCTCCACTTT. Encoded protein: CASRAGTNSPLHF.

The V and J genes are TRBV7-2 and TRBJ2-5; D is perhaps TRBD1 (5 bases). CDR3 length: 13 amino acids. The V end lost 5 bases, the J end lost 5 bases, and 12 bases lay between the germline ends. Germline values: CDR1 SGHTA, CDR2 FQGNSA. DNA of the CDR3: TGTGCCAGCAGCGCTGGGGCCCTCGAGACCCAGTACTTC. Its translation: CASSAGALETQYF.

This chain connects TRBV27 to TRBJ2-7; 8 positions agree with TRBD1. The CDR3 totals 15 residues. Germline trimming cut 6 bases from V and 2 bases from J; bases unmatched to any gene: 9. Germline loops: CDR1 MNHEY, CDR2 SMNVEV (reference sequence). CDR3: CASRLNRGEAYEQYF. The CDR3 DNA reads TGTGCCAGCAGGTTAAACAGGGGGGAAGCCTACGAGCAGTACTTC.

The V gene is TRBV7-9, the J gene TRBJ2-1; D is undetermined. V was trimmed by 0 bases and J by 8 bases, leaving 8 bases between them. The germline gives CDR1 SEHNR, CDR2 FQNEAQ (reference sequence). The CDR3 is 13 residues long. The CDR3 coding sequence is TGTGCCAGCAGCTTAGCGAGGCTAGATGAGCAGTTCTTC. It specifies CASSLARLDEQFF.

This clone was counted a single time. The V call is TRBV9, the J call TRBJ2-3; 9 nucleotides align to TRBD2. The CDR3 runs 15 residues. V was clipped by 8 bases and J by 4 bases; unmatched bases: 11. Germline loops: CDR1 SGDLS, CDR2 YYNGEE. The CDR3 DNA is TGTGCCAGTTCCCATAGCGGGAGAAGTTCAGATACGCAGTATTTT. Translating gives CASSHSGRSSDTQYF.

This chain connects TRBV9 to TRBJ1-5; maybe TRBD1 (5 bases). Germline assignment: CDR1 SGDLS and CDR2 YYNGEE. This CDR3 contains 14 residues. The V gene lost 0 bases and the J gene lost 5 bases, with 9 bases spanning the gap. DNA for the CDR3: TGTGCCAGCAGCGTAGCGGGGGTAGATCAGCCCCAGCATTTT. This codes for CASSVAGVDQPQHF.

The rearrangement uses TRBV7-2 and TRBJ2-7; 9 nucleotides agree with TRBD1. Germline V gene lookup returns CDR1 SGHTA and CDR2 FQGNSA. CDR3 size: 15 residues. J gave up 5 bases and V 5 bases, and 10 bases lay outside the gene matches. The CDR3: CASSPLTGGGHEQYF. In DNA form, the CDR3 reads TGTGCCAGCAGCCCCTTGACAGGGGGTGGCCACGAGCAGTACTTC.

This clone was seen more than once but under ten times. CDR3 region: CASTSTGSGSYEQYF. CDR3 bases: TGCGCCAGCACCTCGACAGGGTCGGGCTCCTACGAGCAGTACTTC. The chain combines TRBV4-1 with TRBJ2-7, with TRBD1 identical over 7 bases. Trimming at V came to 7 bases and at J to 0 bases, leaving 9 bases not matched to a gene. Looked up from germline, CDR1 is MGHRA and CDR2 is YSYEKL. The CDR3 contains 15 residues.

This clone was picked up many times. The rearrangement links TRBV15 to TRBJ1-1, with D possibly matching TRBD1 (5 bases). The ends were cut back, 3 bases at V and 1 base at J, with 12 bases in the middle. CDR3 length equals 15 residues. Looked up from germline, CDR1 is LNHNV and CDR2 is YYDKDF (reference sequence). The CDR3 protein is CATSRDPRGNTEAFF. The CDR3 DNA is TGTGCCACCAGCAGGGACCCAAGGGGGAACACTGAAGCTTTCTTT.

Turning to this clone: A read error may explain this, as a much larger clone is one base away. This sample includes further DNA sequences coding for the same CDR3. The V and J genes are TRBV11-2 and TRBJ1-1; D not resolved. V shed 0 bases and J shed 2 bases, with 4 bases lying between them. This CDR3 is built from 13 residues. The germline CDR1 and CDR2 sequences are SGHAT and FQNNGV. The CDR3 protein is CASSLDPNTEAFF. CDR3 coding DNA: TGTGCCAGCAGCTTAGACCCAAACACTGAAGCTTTCTTT.

The chain couples TRBV18 to TRBJ2-7; a possible D gene is TRBD1 (5 bases). The germline V gene has CDR1 KGHSH and CDR2 LQKENI. Trimming took off 6 bases at V and 4 bases at J, with 13 bases between the two ends. The CDR3 extends over 13 amino acids. CDR3 coding DNA: TGTGCCAGCTCTTCGCAGGGCCCATACGAGCAGTACTTC. Amino acid sequence: CASSSQGPYEQYF.

The chain has TRBV11-2 and TRBJ2-1, with TRBD2 identical over 11 bases. Per the germline V gene, CDR1 is SGHAT and CDR2 is FQNNGV. After removal of 0 bases from V and 6 bases from J, the junction contained 13 bases not matched to a gene. The CDR3 is made up of 19 amino acids. The CDR3 here is CASSLDLVAGGSKSNEQFF. CDR3 nucleotide sequence: TGTGCCAGCAGCTTAGATCTGGTAGCGGGAGGGTCGAAGTCCAATGAGCAGTTCTTC.

This CDR3 reads CASNTGVSAGNTIYF. CDR3 DNA sequence: TGTGCCAGCAATACCGGAGTATCCGCTGGAAACACCATATATTTT. The chain links TRBV25-1 to TRBJ1-3; D not resolved. This CDR3 comprises 15 residues. V was pared by 7 bases and J by 2 bases, with 15 bases between. Germline-derived CDR1 and CDR2 are MGHDK and SYGVNS.

J is TRBJ1-5 and V is TRBV18, with D possibly matching TRBD1 (6 bases). From germline, CDR1 is KGHSH and CDR2 LQKENI. The V end lost 4 bases, the J end lost 1 base, and 17 bases lay between the germline ends. The CDR3 spans 17 residues. CDR3 amino acids: CASSRTRNTGSNQPQHF. Here the CDR3 DNA reads TGTGCCAGCTCACGAACCCGTAATACAGGGAGCAATCAGCCCCAGCATTTT. Combining the CDR3 with reference TRBV18 and TRBJ1-5 gives the whole variable domain NAGVMQNPRHLVRRRGQEARLRCSPMKGHSHVYWYRQLPEEGLKFMVYLQKENIIDESGMPKERFSAEFPKEGPSILRIQQVVRGDSAAYFCASSRTRNTGSNQPQHFGDGTRLSIL.

The chain has TRBV11-2 and TRBJ2-3; D remains unclear. V was pared by 5 bases and J by 5 bases, with 5 bases between. This CDR3 has 11 residues. Germline lookup yields CDR1 SGHAT and CDR2 FQNNGV. CDR3 DNA sequence: TGTGCCAGCAGCATGAGAGATACGCAGTATTTT. It encodes CASSMRDTQYF.

V and J are TRBV29-1 and TRBJ1-1; unclear D gene. Germline values: CDR1 SQVTM, CDR2 ANQGSEA. The CDR3 is made up of 11 amino acids. Trimming pared 4 bases from V and 0 bases from J, leaving 3 bases between. This chain's CDR3 is CSVGVNTEAFF. CDR3 DNA: TGCAGCGTTGGCGTGAACACTGAAGCTTTCTTT.

The genes are TRBV4-3 and TRBJ2-2, with 8 bases identical to TRBD2. Germline V lookup: CDR1 LGHNA, CDR2 YSLEER. V was clipped by 4 bases and J by 8 bases; unmatched bases: 15. The CDR3 contains 17 residues. The CDR3 nucleotides read TGCGCCAGCAGCCTAGGCCTCGGAGCGGGAGTTCCGGGGGAGCTGTTTTTT. Protein sequence: CASSLGLGAGVPGELFF.

J is TRBJ2-1 and V is TRBV27; TRBD2 matches 9 bases. Per the germline V gene, CDR1 is MNHEY and CDR2 is SMNVEV (reference sequence). The CDR3 extends over 19 amino acids. With 0 bases clipped from V and 0 bases from J, the junction kept 9 bases outside the gene matches. The CDR3, as DNA: TGTGCCAGCAGTTTATCGGGGCTAGCGGGGTTCCGCTCCTACAATGAGCAGTTCTTC. It specifies CASSLSGLAGFRSYNEQFF.

The chain uses TRBV6-5 and TRBJ2-7, with a tentative D call TRBD2 (5 bases). CDR1 MNHEY and CDR2 SVGAGI come from the germline V gene. Trimming took off 8 bases at V and 4 bases at J, with 18 bases between the two ends. This CDR3 is 14 amino acids long. The CDR3 protein is CASHAGDLVYEQYF. For the CDR3, the DNA is TGTGCCAGCCACGCCGGGGATCTCGTATACGAGCAGTACTTC.

The table lists this clone with a few counts. The chain uses TRBV7-2 and TRBJ2-7; 8 bases fit TRBD1. The V segment lost 5 bases and the J segment 2 bases; nucleotides outside the gene matches: 5. The CDR3 length is 14 residues. Germline CDR1 and CDR2: SGHTA and FQGNSA. The CDR3 region is CASSVGQAAYEQYF. The CDR3 DNA sequence: TGTGCCAGCAGCGTGGGACAGGCTGCCTACGAGCAGTACTTC.

CDR3 in amino acids: CASRGTSGGLTYEQYF. Written as DNA, the CDR3 is TGCGCCAGCAGGGGGACTAGCGGGGGACTTACCTACGAGCAGTACTTC. This chain links TRBV5-1 with TRBJ2-7; 14 bases are shared with TRBD2. The V gene's germline CDR1 is SGHRS and CDR2 YFSETQ. This CDR3 comprises 16 residues. After removal of 5 bases from V and 2 bases from J, the junction contained 6 bases not matched to a gene.

This sequence joins TRBV7-6 and TRBJ1-3, with 7 nucleotides matching TRBD1. Germline trimming cut 0 bases from V and 2 bases from J; bases unmatched to any gene: 4. The CDR3 covers 16 residues. Germline-derived CDR1 and CDR2 are SGHVS and FNYEAQ. In nucleotides, the CDR3 is TGTGCCAGCAGCTTAGCGACAGGGCTGACTGGAAACACCATATATTTT. Its protein product is CASSLATGLTGNTIYF.

V and J are TRBV4-1 and TRBJ1-4; 7 nucleotides line up with TRBD1. CDR3 length: 14 amino acids. J lost 7 bases, V lost 3 bases, and 5 bases had no gene match. Germline V lookup: CDR1 MGHRA, CDR2 YSYEKL. The CDR3 loop is CASSQRNRGEKLFF. In nucleotides, the CDR3 is TGCGCCAGCAGCCAGCGAAACAGGGGTGAAAAACTGTTTTTT.

The chain employs TRBV20-1 and TRBJ2-7; 7 bases are shared with TRBD1. The CDR3 runs to 11 residues. V was pared by 7 bases and J by 6 bases, with 6 bases of the junction left unmatched. Germline lookup yields CDR1 DFQATT and CDR2 SNEGSKA (reference sequence). The CDR3 is CSVNRGIEQYF. In DNA, the CDR3 is TGCAGTGTAAACAGGGGAATCGAGCAGTACTTC.

The J gene is TRBJ2-5, the V gene TRBV19, with 10 bases identical to TRBD1. The V and J ends lost 5 bases and 2 bases, in that order; junction bases with no gene match: 8. The germline CDR1 and CDR2 sequences are LNHDA and SQIVND (reference sequence). The CDR3 is 16 amino acids. The CDR3 protein is CASSSRDRGRQETQYF. CDR3 bases: TGTGCCAGTAGTTCCCGGGACAGGGGAAGACAAGAGACCCAGTACTTC.